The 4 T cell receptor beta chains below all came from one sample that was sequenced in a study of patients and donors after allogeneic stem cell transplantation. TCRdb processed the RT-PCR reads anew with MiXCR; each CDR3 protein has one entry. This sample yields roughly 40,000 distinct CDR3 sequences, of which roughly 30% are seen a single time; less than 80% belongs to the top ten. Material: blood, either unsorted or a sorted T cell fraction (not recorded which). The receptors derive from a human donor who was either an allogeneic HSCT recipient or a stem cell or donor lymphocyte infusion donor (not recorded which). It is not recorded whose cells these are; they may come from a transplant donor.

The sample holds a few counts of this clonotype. CDR3 coding DNA: TGTGCCAGCAGTTTAAGTAGCAGAGCTAACTATGGCTACACCTTC. Translated, it gives CASSLSSRANYGYTF. The genes are TRBV28 and TRBJ1-2, with D unresolved. V was pared by 2 bases and J by 0 bases, with 10 bases between. Germline V gives CDR1 MDHEN, CDR2 SYDVKM. The CDR3 is 15 residues long.

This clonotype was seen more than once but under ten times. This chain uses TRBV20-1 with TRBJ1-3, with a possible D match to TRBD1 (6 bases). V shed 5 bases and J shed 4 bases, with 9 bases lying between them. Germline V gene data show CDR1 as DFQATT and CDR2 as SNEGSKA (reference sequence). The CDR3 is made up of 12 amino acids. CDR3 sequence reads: CSAGGRGNTIYF. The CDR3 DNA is TGCAGTGCTGGGGGGCGCGGAAACACCATATATTTT.

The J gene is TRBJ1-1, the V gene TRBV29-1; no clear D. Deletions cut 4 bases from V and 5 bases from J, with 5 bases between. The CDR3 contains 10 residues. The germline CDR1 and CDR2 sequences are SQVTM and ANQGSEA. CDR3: CSVVGTEAFF. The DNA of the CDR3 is TGCAGCGTTGTTGGTACTGAAGCTTTCTTT.

DNA of the CDR3: TGCAGTGCTAGAGAAGAGGGGGACACTGAAGCTTTCTTT. Translating gives CSAREEGDTEAFF. This chain uses TRBV20-1 with TRBJ1-1; perhaps TRBD1 as D (6 bases). The CDR3 consists of 13 residues. V was trimmed by 0 bases and J by 3 bases, leaving 8 bases between them. The germline V gene has CDR1 DFQATT and CDR2 SNEGSKA (reference sequence).